What follows are 8 T cell receptor beta chains derived from one specimen sequenced in a study of OX40 agonist ivuxolimab in advanced cancers. The table came from immunoSEQ multiplex PCR; TCRdb's copy has only in-frame clones and leaves some out. The table records fewer than 200,000 clones, 94% of them present only once. The source material was CD4+ or CD8+ T cells sorted from blood, sampled in a trial of the OX40 agonist ivuxolimab. All receptors derive from an adult with an advanced solid tumor such as melanoma, head and neck, liver or kidney cancer.

In this sample, this clone turned up once. This chain connects TRBV7-2 to TRBJ1-1; 8 bases are shared with TRBD1. V dropped 2 bases and J dropped 1; count of bases not matched to a gene: 6. The germline gives CDR1 SGHTA, CDR2 FQGNSA. This CDR3 spans 16 amino acids. This CDR3 reads CASSLRQGAWNTEAFF. The DNA of the CDR3 is TGTGCCAGCAGCTTACGGCAGGGGGCTTGGAACACTGAAGCTTTCTTT. Full variable domain (missing parts from reference TRBV7-2 and TRBJ1-1): GAGVSQSPSNKVTEKGKDVELRCDPISGHTALYWYRQSLGQGLEFLIYFQGNSAPDKSGLPSDRFSAERTGGSVSTLTIQRTQQEDSAVYLCASSLRQGAWNTEAFFGQGTRLTVV.

This clone was detected only once. The CDR3 DNA sequence: TGTGCCAGCAGCTTACCACACGGGGGCAGGGGAGGGGACGAGCAGTACTTC. It is translated as CASSLPHGGRGGDEQYF. The chain combines TRBV7-2 with TRBJ2-7; possible D gene TRBD2, 7 bases. CDR3 length: 17 amino acids. V lost 2 bases, J lost 5 bases, and 22 bases lay in between. From germline, CDR1 is SGHTA and CDR2 FQGNSA.

The chain employs TRBV10-3 and TRBJ1-1, with D hard to call. CDR3 length: 13 residues. Trimming pared 7 bases from V and 1 base from J, leaving 10 bases between. CDR1 is ENHRY and CDR2 is SYGVKD in the germline V gene. The CDR3 spells CAITGAGNTEAFF. DNA of the CDR3: TGTGCCATCACCGGTGCAGGGAACACTGAAGCTTTCTTT.

The chain recombines TRBV28 with TRBJ1-1; D is unclear. The length of the CDR3 is 11 residues. Germline assignment: CDR1 MDHEN and CDR2 SYDVKM. Trimming left V 3 bases short and J 7 bases short, with 6 bases between. The CDR3 DNA sequence: TGTGCCAGCAGTTTCCGGTATGAAGCTTTCTTT. Translation: CASSFRYEAFF. The full variable domain, its missing parts supplied by reference TRBV28 and TRBJ1-1, is DVKVTQSSRYLVKRTGEKVFLECVQDMDHENMFWYRQDPGLGLRLIYFSYDVKMKEKGDIPEGYSVSREKKERFSLILESASTNQTSMYLCASSFRYEAFFGQGTRLTVV.

The chain couples TRBV18 to TRBJ1-1, with D perhaps matching TRBD1 (5 bases). Trimming cost V 6 bases and J 1 base, with 15 bases left between them. Germline CDR1 and CDR2: KGHSH and LQKENI. The CDR3 extends over 15 amino acids. CDR3 residues: CASSAFEGPNTEAFF. In DNA, the CDR3 is TGTGCCAGCTCGGCCTTCGAGGGACCGAACACTGAAGCTTTCTTT.

This chain joins TRBV16 and TRBJ2-7; 12 positions agree with TRBD1. V lost 2 bases, J lost 1 base, and 6 bases stayed unmatched. Germline V gene lookup returns CDR1 KGHSY and CDR2 FQNENV. CDR3 length: 17 residues. The CDR3 sequence: CASSQGTGGEWSYEQYF. CDR3 sequence (DNA): TGTGCCAGCAGCCAAGGGACAGGGGGCGAGTGGTCCTACGAGCAGTACTTC.

This sequence joins TRBV7-9 and TRBJ2-7, with 9 nucleotides matching TRBD1. The germline CDR1 and CDR2 sequences are SEHNR and FQNEAQ (reference sequence). V lost 5 bases to trimming and J lost 5 bases; unmatched junction nucleotides: 13. CDR3 length: 16 residues. The CDR3 DNA sequence: TGTGCCAGCAGCCCGCGGGTGGGGGACAGGGCCCACGAGCAGTACTTC. It specifies CASSPRVGDRAHEQYF.

The chain couples TRBV18 to TRBJ1-4; no firm D call. V lost 3 bases, J lost 4 bases, and 9 bases lay in between. Looked up from germline, CDR1 is KGHSH and CDR2 is LQKENI. There are 14 residues in the CDR3. CDR3 in amino acids: CASSPPAYNEKLFF. The CDR3 nucleotides are TGTGCCAGCTCACCTCCGGCCTATAATGAAAAACTGTTTTTT.